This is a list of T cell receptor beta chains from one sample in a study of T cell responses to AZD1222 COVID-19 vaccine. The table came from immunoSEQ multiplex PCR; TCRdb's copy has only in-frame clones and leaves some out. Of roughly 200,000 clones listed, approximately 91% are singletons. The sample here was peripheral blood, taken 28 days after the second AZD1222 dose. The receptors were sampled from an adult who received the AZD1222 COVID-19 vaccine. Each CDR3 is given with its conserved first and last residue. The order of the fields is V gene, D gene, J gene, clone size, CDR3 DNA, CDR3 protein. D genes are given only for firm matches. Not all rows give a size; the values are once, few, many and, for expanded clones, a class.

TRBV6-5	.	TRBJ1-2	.	TGTGCCAGTATTCAACAGGGTAACTATGGCTACACCTTC	CASIQQGNYGYTF
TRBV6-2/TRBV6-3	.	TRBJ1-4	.	TGTGCCAGCAGTTACAGGGATGGTGAAAAACTGTTTTTT	CASSYRDGEKLFF
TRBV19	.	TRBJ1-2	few	TGTGCCAGTATCCCCCCGCAGGGGAATGGCTACACCTTC	CASIPPQGNGYTF
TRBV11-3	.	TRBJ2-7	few	TGTGCCAGCAGCTTAAGACACGGAGACTACGAGCAGTACTTC	CASSLRHGDYEQYF
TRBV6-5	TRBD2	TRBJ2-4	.	TGTGCCAGCAGTTACTCGGTTAGCGGGGGAAACATTCAGTACTTC	CASSYSVSGGNIQYF
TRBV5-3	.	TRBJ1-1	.	TGTGCCAGAAGCTCGACCTCCCGGGGGGGATGGGTCACTGAAGCTTTCTTT	CARSSTSRGGWVTEAFF
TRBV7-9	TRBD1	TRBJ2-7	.	TGTGCCAGCAGCTTAGCGGGGGCAGGGGGTTCCTACGAGCAGTACTTC	CASSLAGAGGSYEQYF
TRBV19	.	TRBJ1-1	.	TGTGCCAGTAGTATGGATTTTGGACATTTGGATTTCTTT	CASSMDFGHLDFF
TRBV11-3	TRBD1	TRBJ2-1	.	TGTGCCAGCAGTTCAGGGGGTTCCTACAATGAGCAGTTCTTC	CASSSGGSYNEQFF
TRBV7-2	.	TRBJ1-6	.	TGTGCCAGCAGCTTAGGTGGCAGGAGCTCCTATAATTCACCCCTCCACTTT	CASSLGGRSSYNSPLHF
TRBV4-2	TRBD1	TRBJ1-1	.	TGTGCCAGCAGTCCAGGCGGCAGGGGGTTTGGCACTGAAGCTTTCTTT	CASSPGGRGFGTEAFF
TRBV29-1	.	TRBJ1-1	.	TGCAGCGTTGTGGGGCCTCACACTGAAGCTTTCTTT	CSVVGPHTEAFF
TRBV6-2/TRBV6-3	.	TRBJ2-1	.	TGTGCCAGCAGTTTGGGAATTCTAGGTGAGCAGTTCTTC	CASSLGILGEQFF
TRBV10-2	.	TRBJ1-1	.	TGCGCCAGCAGTGGATTTGGGTCGCCAACTGAAGCTTTCTTT	CASSGFGSPTEAFF
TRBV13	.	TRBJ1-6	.	TGTGCCAGCAGCGGGGGGCAGGGGCTGGGTTCACCCCTCCACTTT	CASSGGQGLGSPLHF
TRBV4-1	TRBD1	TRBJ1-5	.	TGCGCCAGCAGCCGGAAGAAAGGACAGGGGAGCAATCAGCCCCAGCATTTT	CASSRKKGQGSNQPQHF
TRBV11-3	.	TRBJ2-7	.	TGTGCCAGCAGCTTAGGCGCGGGACAGTTCTACGAGCAGTACTTC	CASSLGAGQFYEQYF
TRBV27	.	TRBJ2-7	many	TGTGCCAGCGCTAGCACGGCCTACGAGCAGTACTTC	CASASTAYEQYF
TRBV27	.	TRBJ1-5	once	TGTGCCAGCAGTTTCCGTGAGGGTCGGCAGCCCCAGCATTTT	CASSFREGRQPQHF
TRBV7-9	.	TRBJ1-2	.	TGTGCCAGCAGCTTATGGCGACAGCACTATGGCTACACCTTC	CASSLWRQHYGYTF
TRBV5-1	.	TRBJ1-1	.	TGCGCCAGCAGCTTGCAGGGTGTAAACACTGAAGCTTTCTTT	CASSLQGVNTEAFF
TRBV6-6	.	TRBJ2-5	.	TGTGCCAGCAGTAACCCCTCTCGGGAGAACCAAGAGACCCAGTACTTC	CASSNPSRENQETQYF
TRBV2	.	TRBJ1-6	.	TGTGCCAGCAGTGTGGGCAGGGGAAATTCACCCCTCCACTTT	CASSVGRGNSPLHF
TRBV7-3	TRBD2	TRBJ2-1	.	TGTGCCAGCAGCAAAGGGACTAGCGGGAATGGTGAGCAGTTCTTC	CASSKGTSGNGEQFF
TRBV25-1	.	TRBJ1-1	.	TGTGCCAGCAGTGAAGGAGCGAACACTGAAGCTTTCTTT	CASSEGANTEAFF
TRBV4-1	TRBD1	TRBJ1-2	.	TGCGCCAGCAGCCATACGACAGGGCCTGGCTACACCTTC	CASSHTTGPGYTF
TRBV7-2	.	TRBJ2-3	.	TGTGCCAGCAGCTTCGCTACTAGTACGGATCCCACAGATACGCAGTATTTT	CASSFATSTDPTDTQYF
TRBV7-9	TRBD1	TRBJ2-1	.	TGTGCCAGCAGCTTAGCGGGGGACAGCAATGAGCAGTTCTTC	CASSLAGDSNEQFF
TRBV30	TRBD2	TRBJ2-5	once	TGTGCCTGGAGTGTTGGAAGGACTAGCGGGAGTCTGGAGACCCAGTACTTC	CAWSVGRTSGSLETQYF
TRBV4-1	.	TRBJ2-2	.	TGCGCCAGCAGCCAAGAGGTGGCGGGTGCCGGGGAGCTGTTTTTT	CASSQEVAGAGELFF
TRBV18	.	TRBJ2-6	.	TGTGCCAGCTCACGGACCGTTGGTGGGGCCAACGTCCTGACTTTC	CASSRTVGGANVLTF
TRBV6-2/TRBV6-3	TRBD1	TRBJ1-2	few	TGTGCCAGCAGTTACTCGACAGGGCCTAACTATGGCTACACCTTC	CASSYSTGPNYGYTF
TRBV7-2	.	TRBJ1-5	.	TGTGCCAGCAGCTTAGTAGCTGGGGTCGGTCAGCCCCAGCATTTT	CASSLVAGVGQPQHF
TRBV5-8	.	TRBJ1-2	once	TGTGCCAGCAGCCCCGCCCGGCGCTACACCTTC	CASSPARRYTF
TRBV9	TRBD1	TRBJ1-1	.	TGTGCCAGCAGCGTAGCCGGCGGGGGGGCGGGACAGAAGAACACTGAAGCTTTCTTT	CASSVAGGGAGQKNTEAFF
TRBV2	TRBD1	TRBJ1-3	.	TGTGCCAGCAGACAGGGGTTTGGAAACACCATATATTTT	CASRQGFGNTIYF
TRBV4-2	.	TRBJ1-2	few	TGTGCCAGCAGCCAAGATTGGGGGGCTTTGGGCTACACCTTC	CASSQDWGALGYTF
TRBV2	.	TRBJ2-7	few	TGTGCCAGCAGTGAAGAGCAGGGGCGCAGGAACGAGCAGTACTTC	CASSEEQGRRNEQYF
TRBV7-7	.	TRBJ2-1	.	TGTGCTAGCAGCTTGGGACAACACAATGAGCAGTTCTTC	CASSLGQHNEQFF
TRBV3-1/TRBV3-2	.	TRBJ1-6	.	TGTGCCAGCAGCCATTTCGACCGAAGTAATTCACCCCTCCACTTT	CASSHFDRSNSPLHF
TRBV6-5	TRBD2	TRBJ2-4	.	TGTGCCAGCAGTTACGCCAGGGGACTAGCGGAAAACATTCAGTACTTC	CASSYARGLAENIQYF
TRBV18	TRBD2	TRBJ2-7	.	TGTGCCAGCTCAGCGCCGCTCGGGACTACCCGCTCCTACGAGCAGTACTTC	CASSAPLGTTRSYEQYF
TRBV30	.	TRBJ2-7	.	TGTGCCTGGAGTGGGAAGGAACTCTCCTACGAGCAGTACTTC	CAWSGKELSYEQYF
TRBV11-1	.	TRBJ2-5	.	TGTGCCAGCAGCAGTACCTACAGGCGGGGAGAGACCCAGTACTTC	CASSSTYRRGETQYF
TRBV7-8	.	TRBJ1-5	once	TGTGCCAGCAGCTCCCCCAGCACTGGGGAGAATCAGCCCCAGCATTTT	CASSSPSTGENQPQHF
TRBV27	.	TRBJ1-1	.	TGTGCCAGCAGTTTATCGTACCCTCCCGGCGGGAACACTGAAGCTTTCTTT	CASSLSYPPGGNTEAFF
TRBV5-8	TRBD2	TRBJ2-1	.	TGTGCCAGCAGCTTGAGCGGGAGGGCCCTCGGTGAGCAGTTCTTC	CASSLSGRALGEQFF
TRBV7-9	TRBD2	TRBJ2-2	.	TGTGCCAGCAGCACGGGACTAGCGGGGGATTATGGCGGGGAGCTGTTTTTT	CASSTGLAGDYGGELFF
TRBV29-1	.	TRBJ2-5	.	TGCAGCGGGGAAAGGGGGACCCAGTACTTC	CSGERGTQYF
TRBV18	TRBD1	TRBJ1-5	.	TGTGCCAGCTCAAACCGGGGACAGGAATATCAGCCCCAGCATTTT	CASSNRGQEYQPQHF
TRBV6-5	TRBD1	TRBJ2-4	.	TGTGCCAGCAGTTTGGGGACAGGGCAAGTCAAAAACATTCAGTACTTC	CASSLGTGQVKNIQYF
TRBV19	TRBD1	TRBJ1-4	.	TGTGCCAGTAGCCCACAGGGGACTAATGAAAAACTGTTTTTT	CASSPQGTNEKLFF
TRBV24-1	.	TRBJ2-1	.	TGTGCCACCAGTGAAAAGACCGACCTTACAATGAGTAAGCAGTTCTTC	CATSEKTDLTMSKQFF
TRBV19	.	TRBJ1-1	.	TGTGCCAGTAGTAATCCGGAGGAGGTCGGGGTGAACACTGAAGCTTTCTTT	CASSNPEEVGVNTEAFF
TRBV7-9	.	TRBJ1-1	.	TGTGCCAGCAATTGGGGGGAGTCTGAAGCTTTCTTT	CASNWGESEAFF